A selection of T cell receptor beta chains follows, all from one sample in a study of cytomegalovirus exposure and HLA in healthy donors. Using immunoSEQ multiplex PCR, the repertoire was profiled, and TCRdb retains in-frame clones only, with some absent. The sample carries approximately 100,000 clones, 70% to 80% recorded once. Sequences were obtained from PBMCs. These receptors came from a woman in her forties in good health and CMV-seronegative. CDR3s include the opening cysteine and the closing phenylalanine or tryptophan. D genes are given only for firm matches. A clone size is listed for some rows: how often the clone was seen (once, few, many), or a class if it is expanded.

j_gene: TRBJ2-3
v_gene: TRBV5-1
d_gene: -
abundance: -
CDR3aa: CASSLGVRNTQYF
CDR3nt: TGCGCCAGCAGCTTGGGAGTGCGGAATACGCAGTATTTT

j_gene: TRBJ2-1
v_gene: TRBV7-2
d_gene: TRBD2
abundance: -
CDR3aa: CASSFTPGLAGDNEQFF
CDR3nt: TGTGCCAGCAGCTTTACCCCCGGACTAGCGGGAGACAATGAGCAGTTCTTC

j_gene: TRBJ2-1
v_gene: TRBV6-5
d_gene: TRBD1
abundance: -
CDR3aa: CASGDRTGSYNEQFF
CDR3nt: TGTGCCAGCGGGGATCGGACAGGTTCCTACAATGAGCAGTTCTTC

j_gene: TRBJ2-7
v_gene: TRBV14
d_gene: -
abundance: -
CDR3aa: CASSQEMSGQRGDEQYF
CDR3nt: TGTGCCAGCAGCCAAGAGATGTCAGGTCAACGCGGGGACGAGCAGTACTTC

j_gene: TRBJ2-7
v_gene: TRBV27
d_gene: -
abundance: -
CDR3aa: CASSLLSDSLGEQYF
CDR3nt: TGTGCCAGCAGCCTGTTATCGGACAGTCTGGGTGAGCAGTACTTC

j_gene: TRBJ2-1
v_gene: TRBV7-7
d_gene: -
abundance: -
CDR3aa: CASSSSRDNEQFF
CDR3nt: TGTGCCAGCAGCTCTTCCCGAGACAATGAGCAGTTCTTC

j_gene: TRBJ2-2
v_gene: TRBV30
d_gene: TRBD2
abundance: -
CDR3aa: CAWSVRASGRPTNTGELFF
CDR3nt: TGTGCCTGGAGTGTACGGGCTAGCGGAAGGCCAACGAACACCGGGGAGCTGTTTTTT

j_gene: TRBJ2-1
v_gene: TRBV19
d_gene: TRBD2
abundance: -
CDR3aa: CASRGDYNEQFF
CDR3nt: TGTGCCAGCCGGGGGGACTACAATGAGCAGTTCTTC

j_gene: TRBJ2-7
v_gene: TRBV6-5
d_gene: TRBD1
abundance: -
CDR3aa: CASSRPSGGGYEQYF
CDR3nt: TGTGCCAGCAGCAGACCGTCAGGGGGCGGGTACGAGCAGTACTTC

j_gene: TRBJ2-2
v_gene: TRBV27
d_gene: -
abundance: -
CDR3aa: CASSSNTGELFF
CDR3nt: TGTGCCAGCAGTTCAAACACCGGGGAGCTGTTTTTT

j_gene: TRBJ1-1
v_gene: TRBV12-5
d_gene: -
abundance: -
CDR3aa: CASGWEGLTEAFF
CDR3nt: TGTGCTAGTGGTTGGGAGGGTCTCACTGAAGCTTTCTTT

j_gene: TRBJ1-2
v_gene: TRBV7-2
d_gene: -
abundance: -
CDR3aa: CASSLDTNYGYTF
CDR3nt: TGTGCCAGCAGCTTAGATACTAACTATGGCTACACCTTC

j_gene: TRBJ1-5
v_gene: TRBV4-1
d_gene: -
abundance: -
CDR3aa: CASSPYPGQGGQPQHF
CDR3nt: TGCGCCAGCAGCCCCTACCCCGGGCAGGGTGGTCAGCCCCAGCATTTT

j_gene: TRBJ1-6
v_gene: TRBV5-6
d_gene: -
abundance: -
CDR3aa: CASSLAVYNSPLHF
CDR3nt: TGTGCCAGCAGCTTGGCCGTCTATAATTCACCCCTCCACTTT

j_gene: TRBJ1-1
v_gene: TRBV7-2
d_gene: -
abundance: -
CDR3aa: CASSLVVAGETEAFF
CDR3nt: TGTGCCAGCAGCTTAGTAGTGGCAGGGGAGACTGAAGCTTTCTTT

j_gene: TRBJ2-3
v_gene: TRBV7-9
d_gene: TRBD1
abundance: -
CDR3aa: CASSLAVQGADTQYF
CDR3nt: TGTGCCAGCAGCTTAGCGGTACAGGGGGCAGATACGCAGTATTTT

j_gene: TRBJ1-1
v_gene: TRBV19
d_gene: -
abundance: -
CDR3aa: CASSAGTVSVNTEAFF
CDR3nt: TGTGCCAGTAGTGCGGGGACGGTGAGTGTGAACACTGAAGCTTTCTTT

j_gene: TRBJ2-1
v_gene: TRBV7-9
d_gene: -
abundance: -
CDR3aa: CASSLSLVLNEQFF
CDR3nt: TGTGCCAGCAGCTTATCCCTAGTTCTCAATGAGCAGTTCTTC

j_gene: TRBJ1-2
v_gene: TRBV9
d_gene: TRBD1
abundance: -
CDR3aa: CASSVTGGDGYTF
CDR3nt: TGTGCCAGCAGCGTGACAGGGGGCGATGGCTACACCTTC

j_gene: TRBJ2-7
v_gene: TRBV18
d_gene: -
abundance: -
CDR3aa: CASSPERSYEQYF
CDR3nt: TGTGCCAGCTCACCGGAGCGCTCCTACGAGCAGTACTTC

j_gene: TRBJ1-2
v_gene: TRBV2
d_gene: -
abundance: -
CDR3aa: CAKSRDYGYTF
CDR3nt: TGTGCCAAAAGCCGAGACTATGGCTACACCTTC

j_gene: TRBJ2-1
v_gene: TRBV5-1
d_gene: -
abundance: -
CDR3aa: CATRKDGSSYNEQFF
CDR3nt: TGCGCCACCAGGAAGGACGGGAGTTCCTACAATGAGCAGTTCTTC

j_gene: TRBJ1-5
v_gene: TRBV7-2
d_gene: TRBD1
abundance: -
CDR3aa: CASSFGQVGQPQHF
CDR3nt: TGTGCCAGCAGCTTCGGACAGGTGGGTCAGCCCCAGCATTTT

j_gene: TRBJ2-1
v_gene: TRBV30
d_gene: TRBD1
abundance: -
CDR3aa: CAWSQGQSTYNEQFF
CDR3nt: TGTGCCTGGAGCCAGGGACAGTCCACCTACAATGAGCAGTTCTTC

j_gene: TRBJ2-2
v_gene: TRBV5-1
d_gene: -
abundance: -
CDR3aa: CASSSGHLGNTGELFF
CDR3nt: TGCGCCAGCAGCTCCGGACACCTTGGAAACACCGGGGAGCTGTTTTTT

j_gene: TRBJ1-1
v_gene: TRBV7-9
d_gene: -
abundance: -
CDR3aa: CASSLGLKGEAFF
CDR3nt: TGTGCCAGCAGCTTAGGACTGAAAGGTGAAGCTTTCTTT

j_gene: TRBJ2-7
v_gene: TRBV18
d_gene: TRBD2
abundance: -
CDR3aa: CASSPSGLAGTITYEQYF
CDR3nt: TGTGCCAGCTCACCATCGGGTCTAGCGGGGACAATTACCTACGAGCAGTACTTC

j_gene: TRBJ2-7
v_gene: TRBV5-1
d_gene: TRBD1
abundance: -
CDR3aa: CASSLPPGQSPEQYF
CDR3nt: TGCGCCAGCAGCTTGCCCCCGGGACAGAGCCCAGAGCAGTACTTC

j_gene: TRBJ2-3
v_gene: TRBV19
d_gene: TRBD2
abundance: -
CDR3aa: CATRLAGAAGTDTQYF
CDR3nt: TGTGCCACCCGACTAGCGGGAGCGGCTGGGACAGATACGCAGTATTTT

j_gene: TRBJ2-7
v_gene: TRBV5-1
d_gene: -
abundance: -
CDR3aa: CASSRETTTSSYEQYF
CDR3nt: TGCGCCAGCAGCCGGGAGACTACAACCTCCTCCTACGAGCAGTACTTC

j_gene: TRBJ1-2
v_gene: TRBV9
d_gene: -
abundance: -
CDR3aa: CASSVGSGQGYTF
CDR3nt: TGTGCCAGCAGCGTCGGATCGGGTCAGGGCTACACCTTC

j_gene: TRBJ2-3
v_gene: TRBV7-2
d_gene: TRBD1
abundance: -
CDR3aa: CASSRWGQGTDTQYF
CDR3nt: TGTGCCAGCAGCCGCTGGGGACAGGGGACAGATACGCAGTATTTT

j_gene: TRBJ2-7
v_gene: TRBV4-1
d_gene: TRBD2
abundance: -
CDR3aa: CASSQAKAGGRYEQYF
CDR3nt: TGCGCCAGCAGCCAAGCCAAAGCGGGGGGGCGATACGAGCAGTACTTC

j_gene: TRBJ2-1
v_gene: TRBV18
d_gene: -
abundance: -
CDR3aa: CASSPPSTHEQFF
CDR3nt: TGTGCCAGCTCACCCCCGAGTACCCATGAGCAGTTCTTC

j_gene: TRBJ1-6
v_gene: TRBV28
d_gene: TRBD1
abundance: -
CDR3aa: CASSLPGLTGDNSPLHF
CDR3nt: TGTGCCAGCAGTTTACCTGGCCTCACAGGGGATAATTCACCCCTCCACTTT

j_gene: TRBJ2-1
v_gene: TRBV15
d_gene: -
abundance: -
CDR3aa: CATSRDLAGNEQFF
CDR3nt: TGTGCCACCAGCAGGGACCTGGCAGGGAATGAGCAGTTCTTC

j_gene: TRBJ2-1
v_gene: TRBV5-4
d_gene: TRBD1
abundance: -
CDR3aa: CASSGGQGDPYNEQFF
CDR3nt: TGTGCCAGCAGCGGGGGACAGGGGGACCCCTACAATGAGCAGTTCTTC

j_gene: TRBJ2-5
v_gene: TRBV5-4
d_gene: TRBD1
abundance: once
CDR3aa: CASSPDRGPPETQYF
CDR3nt: TGTGCCAGCAGCCCGGACAGGGGGCCCCCAGAGACCCAGTACTTC

j_gene: TRBJ2-2
v_gene: TRBV7-2
d_gene: TRBD2
abundance: -
CDR3aa: CASSTSSGESTGELFF
CDR3nt: TGTGCCAGCAGCACCTCTAGCGGGGAGAGTACCGGGGAGCTGTTTTTT

j_gene: TRBJ1-2
v_gene: TRBV6-1
d_gene: TRBD1
abundance: -
CDR3aa: CASSERTGGMGYGYTF
CDR3nt: TGTGCCAGCAGTGAACGGACAGGGGGCATGGGGTATGGCTACACCTTC